What follows is one T cell receptor (beta chain) and its context. Its antigen is currently unknown. cDNA came from about 0.46 to 1 ug RNA primed by random hexamers. Coverage of TCR beta CDR3 amplification by immunoSEQ multiplex PCR extended to 54 Vbeta and 13 Jbeta. MiXCR was run by TCRdb on the immunoSEQ multiplex PCR reads, yielding one entry per CDR3 protein. The sample contains some 200,000 distinct CDR3 sequences, about 91% of which appear only once. The sample is drawn from a study of CD8 T cells in Susac syndrome. For the study at large: Sequencing included Susac syndrome patients, over five of them with active disease and fewer than 10 in remission. Broader study findings: The CD4+ T cell repertoires that were profiled in Susac syndrome showed no clonal expansion.

Trimming pared 3 bases from V and 1 base from J, leaving 15 bases between. Germline assignment: CDR1 SGHVS and CDR2 FQNEAQ. This CDR3 is 16 amino acids long. The material sequenced was CD4+ T cells from PBMCs. The sequence derives from a human donor with Susac syndrome. The chain couples TRBV7-8 to TRBJ1-1; a weak D match, TRBD1 (6 bases). In nucleotides, the CDR3 is TGTGCCAGCAGCTTCCTACAGGGTGATGGGAACACTGAAGCTTTCTTT. This translates into CASSFLQGDGNTEAFF.